What follows are 9 T cell receptor beta chains derived from one specimen sequenced in a study of identical twins (dated by TCRdb to the mid-2010s). Library preparation was by 5' RACE. TCRdb shows the sequencer as Illumina HiSeq 2000. TCRdb trimmed the raw reads at Q25, called clones with MiXCR and kept productive beta chains. Every distinct CDR3 protein forms one entry, paired with its most common genes and DNA. Counted in this sample were 550,000 to 700,000 distinct CDR3 sequences; around 21% of them appeared once. The top ten clones comprise about 4.3% of the sample. This sample was also put to use in a study of T cells expressing NK-cell markers.

The source material was PBMCs. The receptors originated from a woman aged 18-30 years in good health.

This clonotype was recorded at least ten times. This chain uses TRBV25-1 with TRBJ2-7, with TRBD2 matching 8 bases. Germline V gene lookup returns CDR1 MGHDK and CDR2 SYGVNS. V lost 4 bases, J lost 4 bases, and 0 bases stayed unmatched. The CDR3 loop spans 12 amino acids. CDR3 region: CASSASGYEQYF. The CDR3, as DNA: TGTGCCAGCAGTGCTAGCGGGTACGAGCAGTACTTC.

This clonotype was found a few times. V and J are TRBV12-3 or TRBV12-4 and TRBJ2-3; D not certain. The V end lost 4 bases, the J end lost 2 bases, and 13 bases lay between the germline ends. The CDR3 totals 15 residues. CDR3 sequence: CASSSSRVITDTQYF. In DNA, the CDR3 is TGTGCCAGCAGTTCCTCTAGAGTAATCACAGATACGCAGTATTTT.

This clonotype turned up a few times. The chain has TRBV7-9 and TRBJ2-3; TRBD1 aligns across 8 bases. This CDR3 is built from 16 residues. Germline V lookup: CDR1 SEHNR, CDR2 FQNEAQ (reference sequence). The V segment lost 5 bases and the J segment 4 bases; nucleotides outside the gene matches: 11. This chain's CDR3 is CASSPARGRGADTQYF. The DNA for the CDR3 is TGTGCCAGCAGCCCGGCCAGGGGGCGAGGTGCAGATACGCAGTATTTT.

The chain is built from TRBV2 and TRBJ2-1; TRBD2 matches at 8 bases. The CDR3 sequence is 12 residues long. CDR1 is SNHLY and CDR2 is FYNNEI in the germline V gene. V dropped 9 bases and J dropped 6; count of bases not matched to a gene: 4. Written as DNA, the CDR3 is TGTGCCAGAGCGGGAGTAAGCAATGAGCAGTTCTTC. It translates to CARAGVSNEQFF.

The genes are TRBV10-3 and TRBJ2-3; D is perhaps TRBD1 or TRBD2 (5 bases each). The CDR3 sequence is 15 residues long. Per the germline V gene, CDR1 is ENHRY and CDR2 is SYGVKD. V was trimmed by 7 bases and J by 0 bases, leaving 14 bases between them. The CDR3 spells CAIKTRDVSTDTQYF. The CDR3 region has the DNA TGTGCCATCAAGACCCGGGACGTGAGCACAGATACGCAGTATTTT.

The chain links TRBV7-9 to TRBJ2-7, with 8 bases that match TRBD1. The CDR3 has 15 amino acids. After removal of 5 bases from V and 5 bases from J, the junction contained 11 bases not matched to a gene. CDR1 SEHNR and CDR2 FQNEAQ come from the germline V gene (reference sequence). The DNA for the CDR3 is TGTGCCAGCAGCCACCACCGGGACAGGCACAACGAGCAGTACTTC. This gives the protein CASSHHRDRHNEQYF.

This chain uses TRBV7-9 with TRBJ2-1; the D gene is possibly TRBD1 (5 bases). The CDR3 contains 12 residues. Between the trimmed V and J ends, which lost 4 bases and 9 bases, there was a span of 10 bases. CDR1 and CDR2 from the germline V gene are SEHNR and FQNEAQ (reference sequence). Here the CDR3 DNA reads TGTGCCAGCAGCTCTCCTAGGGGTGAGCAGTTCTTC. This encodes CASSSPRGEQFF.

This clonotype was observed a few times. The chain couples TRBV6-5 to TRBJ2-5; D is possibly TRBD1 or TRBD2 (5 bases each). The CDR3 is 14 amino acids. V lost 1 base, J lost 5 bases, and 11 bases lay in between. The germline V gene has CDR1 MNHEY and CDR2 SVGAGI. CDR3: CASSYLRGRETQYF. For the CDR3, the DNA is TGTGCCAGCAGTTACTTGAGGGGCCGGGAGACCCAGTACTTC.

This chain joins TRBV7-2 and TRBJ1-2; D ambiguous. Trimming took 1 base from V and 0 from J, leaving 6 bases between them. The length of the CDR3 is 14 residues. CDR1 is SGHTA and CDR2 is FQGNSA in the germline V gene. For the CDR3, the DNA is TGTGCCAGCAGCTTAGAGACGGCTAACTATGGCTACACCTTC. It codes for CASSLETANYGYTF.